The present T cell receptor beta chain was sequenced within a study of OX40 agonist ivuxolimab in advanced cancers. The CDR3 is made up of 16 amino acids. The V gene's germline CDR1 is WNHNN and CDR2 SYGVQD (reference sequence). Trimming shortened V by 3 bases and J by 0 bases, and 12 bases separated the two germline ends. The method was immunoSEQ multiplex PCR; TCRdb's version includes in-frame clones alone and lacks a portion of them. The data contain tens of thousands of clones, roughly 87% of them singletons. The genes are TRBV10-1 and TRBJ1-3; D not resolved. The source is an adult with an advanced solid tumor such as melanoma, head and neck, liver or kidney cancer. The material sequenced was CD4+ or CD8+ T cells sorted from blood, taken in a trial of the OX40 agonist ivuxolimab. CDR3 DNA sequence: TGCGCCAGCAGTGATGGAGGCCAGAGCTCTGGAAACACCATATATTTT. Amino acids: CASSDGGQSSGNTIYF.